The clone carrying this T cell receptor (beta chain) appeared many times. TCR beta CDR3 amplification used RNA transcripts. RT-PCR in the first round used HTBI primers; a second-round multiplex PCR followed. TCRdb re-called the multiplex PCR reads through MiXCR, storing one row per CDR3 protein. The sample lists around 400,000 distinct CDR3 sequences, around 16% seen once, with around 1.5% in the top ten. The sample is drawn from a study of Graves' ophthalmopathy and Graves' hyperthyroidism. The sequence derives from a young woman with Graves' ophthalmopathy. The sample taken for sequencing was peripheral blood.

CDR3 sequence reads: CASSLPDRGFNGYTF. The CDR3 DNA is TGTGCCAGCAGCCTCCCGGACAGGGGTTTTAATGGCTACACCTTC. The chain links TRBV7-2 to TRBJ1-2; 9 positions match TRBD1. This CDR3 contains 15 residues. CDR1 SGHTA and CDR2 FQGNSA come from the germline V gene. Trimming removed 5 bases from V and 6 bases from J; junction bases left unmatched: 10.